This T cell receptor beta chain emerged from a study of shared clonotypes between healthy human individuals. Study overall: Donors were a couple of women and three men aged 18 to 49.

TCRdb's table, derived via immunoSEQ multiplex PCR, lists solely in-frame clones and lacks some. Of over a million clones listed, about 96% were seen once; the top ten hold about 1.2%. The CDR3 extends over 14 amino acids. Germline CDR1 reads MDHEN; CDR2 reads SYDVKM. With 8 bases removed from V and 0 bases from J, the gap between germline ends came to 11 bases. Study-level points and caveats: An expected dependence of interdonor clonotype sharing on sequencing depth was noted.

The donors, all of them Caucasian adults, lived in Nashville, Tennessee. A note on this clone: Antigen unknown.

The sequence was collected from a man aged 30-40 years in good health. The sample taken for sequencing was naive CD4+ T cells sorted from blood. Subset of the sample: CD45RA+ positively selected. The chain has TRBV28 and TRBJ1-3; D is possibly TRBD1 (5 bases). Written as DNA, the CDR3 is TGTGCCAGCTCTACCGGGGGCTCTGGAAACACCATATATTTT. Translation gives CASSTGGSGNTIYF. Complete variable domain (other parts from reference TRBV28 and TRBJ1-3): DVKVTQSSRYLVKRTGEKVFLECVQDMDHENMFWYRQDPGLGLRLIYFSYDVKMKEKGDIPEGYSVSREKKERFSLILESASTNQTSMYLCASSTGGSGNTIYFGEGSWLTVV.